Listed below are T cell receptor beta chains from one sample, sequenced in a study of blood T cell repertoires in COVID-19. Measured with immunoSEQ multiplex PCR; TCRdb has only the in-frame clones, and not every one. The sample holds some 370,000 clones, less than 90% seen once. The sample comprised PBMCs or T cells enriched from blood (not recorded which). These receptor sequences come from a woman aged 50 to 60 who had recovered from COVID-19. Each CDR3 is given with its conserved first and last residue. A D gene is named only where the DNA matches it firmly. The size field is filled for only some rows; it gives once, few, many or a size class.

-	-	TRBJ1-2	TRBV12-3/TRBV12-4	TGTGCCAGCAGTCCCCCGGCGGGGCCCCCCACCTTC	CASSPPAGPPTF
once	TRBD1	TRBJ1-6	TRBV27	TGTGCCAGCAGTTTTTCTCCCTGGACAGGGACCAATTCACCCCTCCACTTT	CASSFSPWTGTNSPLHF
once	-	TRBJ2-3	TRBV11-2	TGTGCCAGCAGCTTAGAGCAGGGCACAGATACGCAGTATTTT	CASSLEQGTDTQYF
-	-	TRBJ2-5	TRBV1	TGCACCAGCAGCCAAGATCTTGTCCGGACTAGCGGCGGAAAGACCCAGTACTTC	CTSSQDLVRTSGGKTQYF
-	TRBD2	TRBJ2-1	TRBV7-9	TGTGCCAGCAGCCAGAACCCGGGACTAGCGACGGGTGAGCAGTTCTTC	CASSQNPGLATGEQFF
few	TRBD1	TRBJ1-2	TRBV25-1	TGTGCCAGCAAAAGACAGGGGACTAACTATGGCTACACCTTC	CASKRQGTNYGYTF
-	TRBD1	TRBJ1-2	TRBV28	TGTGCCAGCAGCTTATACCCGGGACAGGGTAGTATTAATGGCTACACCTTC	CASSLYPGQGSINGYTF
-	-	TRBJ1-1	TRBV27	TGTGCCAGCAGTTTGACAGGCAGGACTGAAGCTTTCTTT	CASSLTGRTEAFF
-	-	TRBJ1-1	TRBV5-5	TGTGCCAGCAGCGTTGCCCCACAGGGTCTCACTGAAGCTTTCTTT	CASSVAPQGLTEAFF
-	-	TRBJ1-6	TRBV30	TGTGCCTGGAGGAGGGGGTATTCACCCCTCCACTTT	CAWRRGYSPLHF
-	TRBD1	TRBJ1-2	TRBV6-5	TGTGCCAGCAGTTACGGTTCGAAACAGGGGGGCGGTGGCTACACCTTC	CASSYGSKQGGGGYTF
-	-	TRBJ1-4	TRBV27	TGTGCCAGCAGTATCGGAATGGAGGTCAGTGGAAGCGAAAAACTGTTTTTT	CASSIGMEVSGSEKLFF
-	-	TRBJ2-5	TRBV5-4	TGTGCCAGCAGCTTCGAGCCGAAAGAGACCCAGTACTTC	CASSFEPKETQYF
-	TRBD2	TRBJ2-5	TRBV7-7	TGTGCTAGCAGCCCACATAGCGGGTACCAAGAGACCCAGTACTTC	CASSPHSGYQETQYF
-	-	TRBJ2-3	TRBV30	TGTGCCTGGAGTGTGGAAGCGGCAGATACGCAGTATTTT	CAWSVEAADTQYF
-	TRBD1	TRBJ1-1	TRBV30	TGTGCCTGTACACGTGGGACAGTGAACACTGAAGCTTTCTTT	CACTRGTVNTEAFF
-	TRBD1	TRBJ1-2	TRBV6-5	TGTGCCAGCAGTTACGTCAGGGGGGATGGCTACACCTTC	CASSYVRGDGYTF
-	TRBD1	TRBJ1-1	TRBV4-1	TGCGCCAGCAGCCAAACCGGGACAGGAGACACTGAAGCTTTCTTT	CASSQTGTGDTEAFF
-	-	TRBJ1-1	TRBV6-5	TGTGCCAGCACCACAGCCACTGAAGCTTTCTTT	CASTTATEAFF
-	-	TRBJ1-1	TRBV5-6	TGTGCCAGCAGCCTTAGGACAGTTGGGATCACTGAAGCTTTCTTT	CASSLRTVGITEAFF
-	-	TRBJ1-5	TRBV20-1	TGCAGTGCTAGTTACGGGGGGGAGCCGCCCCAGCATTTT	CSASYGGEPPQHF
-	-	TRBJ1-6	TRBV5-6	TGTGCCAGCAGCTTATCTTCTTCACCCCTCCACTTT	CASSLSSSPLHF
-	-	TRBJ1-6	TRBV7-2	TGTGCCAGCAGCCAGGGCATCAATAATTCACCCCTCCACTTT	CASSQGINNSPLHF
-	TRBD2	TRBJ2-7	TRBV6-2/TRBV6-3	TGTGCCAGCAGTTCCAAGACTAGCGGGAGTGGGTACGAGCAGTACTTC	CASSSKTSGSGYEQYF
-	TRBD2	TRBJ2-5	TRBV14	TGTGCCAGCAGCCAAGAACCCGGGGGGTCAATACAAGAGACCCAGTACTTC	CASSQEPGGSIQETQYF
-	TRBD1	TRBJ1-5	TRBV15	TGTGCCACTCAAACAGGGGGAAGGGGCAATCAGCCCCAGCATTTT	CATQTGGRGNQPQHF
-	-	TRBJ2-3	TRBV11-3	TGTGCCAGCAGCTTAGTTCGGGGGGCCTACACAGATACGCAGTATTTT	CASSLVRGAYTDTQYF
-	TRBD1	TRBJ1-4	TRBV5-4	TGTGCCAGCAGAAAACAGGGGGCAGTTAATGAAAAACTGTTTTTT	CASRKQGAVNEKLFF
-	TRBD1	TRBJ1-1	TRBV5-1	TGCGCCAGCAGCTTCGGACAGGGGATGATGGTTGGCACTGAAGCTTTCTTT	CASSFGQGMMVGTEAFF
-	TRBD1	TRBJ2-2	TRBV30	TGTGCCTGGAGTGGGGGGGACAGGCGGAACACCGGGGAGCTGTTTTTT	CAWSGGDRRNTGELFF
-	-	TRBJ2-4	TRBV23-1	TGCGCCAGCGTCACAGGACGGAGTCTAGCCAAAAACATTCAGTACTTC	CASVTGRSLAKNIQYF
-	-	TRBJ2-7	TRBV6-5	TGTGCCAGCAGTCGTCTAAGTTACCACGAGCAGTACTTC	CASSRLSYHEQYF
-	-	TRBJ2-3	TRBV27	TGTGCCAGCAGTAGAACAGCCAGATCTAGCACAGATACGCAGTATTTT	CASSRTARSSTDTQYF
-	-	TRBJ1-2	TRBV30	TGTGCCTGGAGCGGCAGGCTCAGTTATGGCTACACCTTC	CAWSGRLSYGYTF
-	-	TRBJ1-1	TRBV4-1	TGCGCCAGCAGCCAAGATAGCCGGGCGGGAATGCAATACGTGAACACTGAAGCTTTCTTT	CASSQDSRAGMQYVNTEAFF
-	-	TRBJ1-2	TRBV12-5	TGTGCTAGTGGCAGCGATTTTATTGGTGGCTACACCTTC	CASGSDFIGGYTF
-	-	TRBJ1-1	TRBV11-3	TGTGCCAGCACGCCCAGGGATGGCACTGAAGCTTTCTTT	CASTPRDGTEAFF
-	-	TRBJ1-2	TRBV27	TGTGCCAGCAGTATAAACCGCAGAAACTATGGCTACACCTTC	CASSINRRNYGYTF
-	-	TRBJ2-1	TRBV4-2	TGTGCCAGCAGCCAAGAAACTAGCAGTAGCTCCTACAATGAGCAGTTCTTC	CASSQETSSSSYNEQFF
once	TRBD2	TRBJ2-7	TRBV4-3	TGCGCCAGCAGCCAAGATTTGGCTAGCGGGTTTTACGAGCAGTACTTC	CASSQDLASGFYEQYF
-	TRBD2	TRBJ2-1	TRBV24-1	TGTGCCACCAGTGATTCTCAAGCGGGAGTCGCCTACAATGAGCAGTTCTTC	CATSDSQAGVAYNEQFF
-	-	TRBJ1-6	TRBV25-1	TGTGCCAGCAGTGAACCCAGGGAAGGATCACCCCTCCACTTT	CASSEPREGSPLHF